The rows below give T cell receptor beta chains drawn from one sample of a study of T-cell memory formation after mild COVID-19. Each CDR3 protein is one row after TCRdb ran MiXCR on the 5' RACE reads. Seen here are approximately 390,000 distinct CDR3 sequences, roughly 15% observed once, and the top ten hold approximately 21%. Sequencing used PBMCs or a T cell subset sorted from them (not recorded which). These receptors originate from a man aged 18 to 30 who had mild COVID-19 (a few samples of this study predate the infection). Cell type and time point are not known. Both conserved end residues are part of each CDR3. Fields, in order: J gene, V gene, CDR3 length, CDR3 protein.

>TRBJ2-5|TRBV4-2|13
CASSAQGRETQYF
>TRBJ1-6|TRBV14|13
CASSAVAGSPLHF
>TRBJ1-1|TRBV2|13
CASSKGIDTEAFF
>TRBJ2-3|TRBV5-1|16
CASSPPGLGFTDTQYF
>TRBJ2-7|TRBV7-6|14
CASSRSGGVYEQYF
>TRBJ2-1|TRBV20-1|14
CSARGESSYNEQFF
>TRBJ2-3|TRBV4-1|17
CASSPNPSGGASDTQYF
>TRBJ2-1|TRBV7-2|17
CASSLGPEQGAQHEQFF
>TRBJ1-1|TRBV5-5|15
CASTPTMLMNTEAFF
>TRBJ1-1|TRBV6-5|15
CASSDLSRLNTEAFF
>TRBJ2-1|TRBV6-5|15
CASSYSESSYNEQFF
>TRBJ2-1|TRBV5-1|14
CASRPGQVDNEQFF
>TRBJ1-5|TRBV20-1|14
CSAKRQGNNQPQHF
>TRBJ2-3|TRBV5-6|13
CASSGRITDTQYF
>TRBJ2-3|TRBV7-3|13
CASSRQVTDTQYF
>TRBJ1-1|TRBV6-2/TRBV6-3|15
CASSYGDTTGTEAFF
>TRBJ2-1|TRBV7-9|11
CASSSPREQFF
>TRBJ1-4|TRBV3-1|13
CASSQSGGEKLFF
>TRBJ1-5|TRBV27|17
CASSRRGMAGVRQPQHF
>TRBJ2-7|TRBV12-3/TRBV12-4|14
CASSSGEGVYEQYF
>TRBJ1-4|TRBV5-1|16
CASSLLRGQGEEKLFF
>TRBJ1-4|TRBV4-2|15
CASSHEDRWNEKLFF
>TRBJ1-2|TRBV5-1|12
CASSLGTAGYTF